The 27 T cell receptor beta chains presented below share a single source sample, sequenced in a study of control samples from healthy donors and cancer patients. The table came from immunoSEQ multiplex PCR; TCRdb's copy has only in-frame clones and leaves some out. The table includes about 140,000 clones, approximately 94% detected once. Specimen: blood. Source of these receptors: a middle-aged man in good health.

The J gene is TRBJ2-2, the V gene TRBV12-5, with D maybe TRBD2 (6 bases). The V end was cut by 7 bases, the J end by 6 bases, with 15 bases between. CDR3 length: 14 residues. In germline, CDR1 is LGHNT, CDR2 FRNRAP. The CDR3 sequence is CASALHTGAGELFF. The CDR3 DNA sequence: TGTGCTAGTGCCCTCCACACGGGGGCCGGGGAGCTGTTTTTT.

The V and J genes are TRBV7-3 and TRBJ2-3; 7 positions match TRBD2. This CDR3 has 14 amino acids. Germline V lookup: CDR1 SGHTA, CDR2 FQGTGA. With 4 bases clipped from V and 3 bases from J, the junction kept 4 bases outside the gene matches. CDR3 bases: TGTGCCAGCAGCTCCGGGGGAGGGACAGATACGCAGTATTTT. Translated, it gives CASSSGGGTDTQYF.

The chain employs TRBV18 and TRBJ1-2; 7 nucleotides agree with TRBD1. With V trimmed by 3 bases and J by 2 bases, 0 bases remained unmatched. The CDR3 length is 13 residues. The germline gives CDR1 KGHSH, CDR2 LQKENI. CDR3 amino acids: CASSPDRNYGYTF. Written as DNA, the CDR3 is TGTGCCAGCTCACCGGACAGGAACTATGGCTACACCTTC.

The chain is built from TRBV4-1 and TRBJ1-4, with D possibly matching TRBD1 (6 bases). V gave up 0 bases and J gave up 7 bases, with 15 bases separating them. Per germline, CDR1 MGHRA and CDR2 YSYEKL. The CDR3 runs 16 residues. CDR3 sequence (DNA): TGCGCCAGCAGCCAAGAGGCGACCAGAGGGGGTGAAAAACTGTTTTTT. Translation gives CASSQEATRGGEKLFF.

This chain links TRBV6-1 with TRBJ1-5; D might be TRBD1 (6 bases). Trimming cost V 2 bases and J 3 bases, with 8 bases left between them. The CDR3 consists of 14 residues. Germline V gene sequence: CDR1 MNHNS, CDR2 SASEGT. CDR3 amino acids: CASSETGYNQPQHF. The DNA for the CDR3 is TGTGCCAGCAGTGAAACAGGGTACAATCAGCCCCAGCATTTT.

The CDR3 bases are TGTGCCAGCAGCTTAGGCGGACTCCCCGATACCGGGGAGCTGTTTTTT. Encoded protein: CASSLGGLPDTGELFF. V usage is TRBV7-9 and J usage is TRBJ2-2, with D possibly being TRBD2 (5 bases). V was trimmed by 1 base and J by 5 bases, leaving 14 bases between them. Germline-derived CDR1 and CDR2 are SEHNR and FQNEAQ (reference sequence). CDR3 length: 16 amino acids.

This chain links TRBV12-3 or TRBV12-4 with TRBJ2-1; TRBD2 matches 8 bases. The trim removed 5 bases at V and 10 bases at J, leaving 7 bases unmatched. This CDR3 is built from 13 residues. In nucleotides, the CDR3 is TGTGCCAGCAGTGGCGGGGGGAGTAGCGAGCAGTTCTTC. Translation gives CASSGGGSSEQFF.

The genes are TRBV11-3 and TRBJ2-1; TRBD1 agrees at 7 bases. V was clipped by 5 bases and J by 10 bases; unmatched bases: 11. CDR1 is SGHNT and CDR2 is YENEEA in the germline V gene. The CDR3 contains 14 residues. The CDR3 region is CASSLGGPGREQFF. The DNA for the CDR3 is TGTGCCAGCAGCCTAGGGGGCCCGGGGAGAGAGCAGTTCTTC.

The chain joins TRBV4-1 to TRBJ2-6; 8 positions agree with TRBD1. Germline CDR1 reads MGHRA; CDR2 reads YSYEKL. The CDR3 spans 19 residues. Germline trimming cut 1 base from V and 2 bases from J; bases unmatched to any gene: 10. The CDR3 coding sequence is TGCGCCAGCAGCCAAGGTGGACAGGGCACACGGGCTGGGGCCAACGTCCTGACTTTC. Translating it yields CASSQGGQGTRAGANVLTF.

The chain is built from TRBV7-8 and TRBJ2-4, with unresolved D. Trimming shortened V by 1 base and J by 6 bases, and 4 bases separated the two germline ends. Germline V CDR1 and CDR2: SGHVS, FQNEAQ. The CDR3 contains 12 residues. The CDR3 is CASSLEGNIQYF. CDR3 nucleotide sequence: TGTGCCAGCAGCTTAGAGGGAAACATTCAGTACTTC.

The chain is built from TRBV12-3 or TRBV12-4 and TRBJ1-1; TRBD1 might be the D (5 bases). Between the trimmed V and J ends, which lost 6 bases and 3 bases, there was a span of 11 bases. The CDR3 runs to 13 residues. This chain's CDR3 is CASRTREDTEAFF. The CDR3 DNA reads as TGTGCCAGCAGAACCAGGGAGGACACTGAAGCTTTCTTT.

The CDR3 reads CASTPTGPNQPQHF. Written as DNA, the CDR3 is TGTGCCAGCACCCCGACGGGTCCCAATCAGCCCCAGCATTTT. The chain carries TRBV6-5 and TRBJ1-5, with no clear D. Between the trimmed V and J ends, which lost 7 bases and 3 bases, there was a span of 13 bases. This CDR3 region has 14 residues. Germline V CDR1 and CDR2: MNHEY, SVGAGI.

This sequence joins TRBV28 and TRBJ1-4, with 8 bases fitting TRBD1. Looked up from germline, CDR1 is MDHEN and CDR2 is SYDVKM. The V gene end was trimmed by 4 bases and the J gene end by 4 bases; junction bases not matched to a gene: 8. This CDR3 spans 16 amino acids. CDR3 in DNA: TGTGCCAGCAGTTCCAGCGGGACAGGATATAATGAAAAACTGTTTTTT. Translating it yields CASSSSGTGYNEKLFF.

The chain recombines TRBV5-1 with TRBJ2-7; TRBD2 matches at 9 bases. The CDR3 consists of 15 residues. Per the germline V gene, CDR1 is SGHRS and CDR2 is YFSETQ. V lost 4 bases and J lost 2; bases outside the gene matches: 7. This CDR3 reads CASSAGLAFPYEQYF. In DNA form, the CDR3 reads TGCGCCAGCAGCGCGGGACTAGCTTTTCCCTACGAGCAGTACTTC.

The V and J genes are TRBV28 and TRBJ1-5; possible D gene TRBD1, 5 bases. There are 16 residues in the CDR3. The germline V and J ends were trimmed by 3 bases and 3 bases, with 15 bases remaining between them. The germline V gene encodes CDR1 MDHEN and CDR2 SYDVKM. The CDR3 sequence is CASSFLDAGFNQPQHF. DNA of the CDR3: TGTGCCAGCAGTTTTTTAGATGCAGGGTTCAATCAGCCCCAGCATTTT.

The CDR3 DNA is TGTGCCAGCAGCTTCACCGGGACAAAAAACACTGAAGCTTTCTTT. Its protein product is CASSFTGTKNTEAFF. V and J are TRBV7-9 and TRBJ1-1; possible D gene TRBD1, 6 bases. This CDR3 region has 15 residues. V lost 3 bases and J 2 bases, leaving 13 bases between the germline ends. Germline assignment: CDR1 SEHNR and CDR2 FQNEAQ (reference sequence).

The chain is built from TRBV18 and TRBJ1-4; no firm D call. Germline V gives CDR1 KGHSH, CDR2 LQKENI. The CDR3 totals 16 residues. V was clipped by 4 bases and J by 0 bases, with 12 bases between them. This chain's CDR3 is CASSRDGRTTNEKLFF. As DNA, the CDR3 is TGTGCCAGCTCACGCGACGGACGAACAACTAATGAAAAACTGTTTTTT.

The genes are TRBV3-1 (or the pseudogene TRBV3-2) and TRBJ1-2; D is unresolved. Trimming removed 1 base at V and 5 bases at J, with 14 bases between. The germline V gene encodes CDR1 LGHDT and CDR2 YNNKEL (reference sequence). The CDR3 is 15 residues long. CDR3 nucleotides: TGTGCCAGCAGCCAAGGGAACACAGAGTTGTATGGCTACACCTTC. Its translation: CASSQGNTELYGYTF.

The chain employs TRBV7-9 and TRBJ1-4; TRBD1 aligns across 10 bases. This CDR3 is built from 15 residues. CDR1 SEHNR and CDR2 FQNEAQ come from the germline V gene (reference sequence). V trimming: 1 base; J trimming: 7 bases; junction bases outside the gene matches: 3. DNA of the CDR3: TGTGCCAGCAGCTTAGGGGACAGGGGCGGTGAAAAACTGTTTTTT. Its protein is CASSLGDRGGEKLFF. The complete variable domain, with remaining parts taken from reference TRBV7-9 and TRBJ1-4, reads DTGVSQNPRHKITKRGQNVTFRCDPISEHNRLYWYRQTLGQGPEFLTYFQNEAQLEKSRLLSDRFSAERPKGSFSTLEIQRTEQGDSAMYLCASSLGDRGGEKLFFGSGTQLSVL.

In its sample, this clone was seen a few times. The chain is built from TRBV6-4 and TRBJ2-3; weak D call: TRBD2 (6 bases). The V gene lost 4 bases and the J gene lost 2 bases, with 10 bases spanning the gap. The CDR3 totals 14 residues. Per the germline V gene, CDR1 is MRHNA and CDR2 is SNTAGT. CDR3 in DNA: TGTGCCAGCAGTGTTGGCGGGGACACAGATACGCAGTATTTT. Its protein is CASSVGGDTDTQYF.

V gene TRBV7-9 combines with J gene TRBJ2-2; 8 bases align to TRBD2. The CDR3 consists of 17 residues. Trimming at V came to 1 base and at J to 6 bases, leaving 10 bases not matched to a gene. Germline V gene lookup returns CDR1 SEHNR and CDR2 FQNEAQ (reference sequence). The CDR3 here is CASSLVPGLGVAGELFF. CDR3 nucleotides: TGTGCCAGCAGCTTAGTTCCGGGACTAGGTGTCGCCGGGGAGCTGTTTTTT.

As for this clone: An end of the junction differs from the germline gene, which may be a read error. This chain connects TRBV11-2 to TRBJ2-2, with 11 bases aligning to TRBD2. The CDR3 runs 19 residues. Germline loops: CDR1 SGHAT, CDR2 FQNNGV. The CDR3 bases are TGTGCCAGCAGCCTAGAAGTCCCTCTAGCGGGAGGTACCACCGGGGAGCTGTTTTTT. Translated: CASSLEVPLAGGTTGELFF.

The chain uses TRBV7-9 and TRBJ1-1; no reliable D call. Germline-derived CDR1 and CDR2 are SEHNR and FQNEAQ (reference sequence). Deletions cut 6 bases from V and 2 bases from J, with 10 bases between. CDR3 length: 13 residues. As DNA, the CDR3 is TGTGCCAGCAGTACAGAGCGTAACACTGAAGCTTTCTTT. Its protein is CASSTERNTEAFF.

The chain combines TRBV7-2 with TRBJ2-7; D uncertain. Germline CDR1 is SGHTA and CDR2 is FQGNSA. The CDR3 spans 14 residues. V was trimmed by 1 base and J by 6 bases, leaving 13 bases between them. In nucleotides, the CDR3 is TGTGCCAGCAGCTTAGAGGGCTGGGCAGCCGAGCAGTACTTC. Translation: CASSLEGWAAEQYF.

The chain employs TRBV24-1 and TRBJ2-2; D gene uncertain. The CDR3 extends over 17 amino acids. Trimming cost V 5 bases and J 3 bases, with 18 bases left between them. Germline V lookup: CDR1 KGHDR, CDR2 SFDVKD. The CDR3: CATSALRSWADTGELFF. DNA of the CDR3: TGTGCCACCAGTGCCCTACGGTCTTGGGCCGACACCGGGGAGCTGTTTTTT.

This CDR3 reads CASSSSTVYNSPLHF. As DNA, the CDR3 is TGTGCCAGCAGTTCATCCACTGTCTATAATTCACCCCTCCACTTT. The chain combines TRBV6-2 or TRBV6-3 with TRBJ1-6; D call uncertain. This CDR3 region has 15 residues. The V gene lost 4 bases and the J gene lost 3 bases, with 10 bases spanning the gap. CDR1 and CDR2 from the germline V gene are MNHEY and SVGEGT.

V usage is TRBV12-5 and J usage is TRBJ1-2, with D uncertain. Between the trimmed V and J ends, which lost 2 bases and 4 bases, there was a span of 20 bases. This CDR3 has 17 residues. Germline CDR1 reads LGHNT; CDR2 reads FRNRAP. CDR3 residues: CASGLRVGLGIGYGYTF. In DNA form, the CDR3 reads TGTGCTAGTGGTTTGAGGGTCGGACTAGGGATAGGCTATGGCTACACCTTC.